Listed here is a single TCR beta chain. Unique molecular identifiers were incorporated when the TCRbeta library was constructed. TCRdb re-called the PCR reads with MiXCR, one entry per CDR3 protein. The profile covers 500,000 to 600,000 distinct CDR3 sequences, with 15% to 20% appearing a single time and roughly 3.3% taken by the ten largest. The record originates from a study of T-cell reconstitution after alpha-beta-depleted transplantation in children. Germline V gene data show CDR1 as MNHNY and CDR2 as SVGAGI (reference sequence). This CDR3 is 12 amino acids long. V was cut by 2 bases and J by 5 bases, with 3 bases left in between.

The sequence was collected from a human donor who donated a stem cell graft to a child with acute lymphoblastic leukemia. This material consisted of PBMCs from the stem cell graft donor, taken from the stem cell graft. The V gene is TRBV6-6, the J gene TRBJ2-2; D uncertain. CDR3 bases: TGTGCCAGCAGTTACGAGACCGGGGAGCTGTTTTTT. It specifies CASSYETGELFF.